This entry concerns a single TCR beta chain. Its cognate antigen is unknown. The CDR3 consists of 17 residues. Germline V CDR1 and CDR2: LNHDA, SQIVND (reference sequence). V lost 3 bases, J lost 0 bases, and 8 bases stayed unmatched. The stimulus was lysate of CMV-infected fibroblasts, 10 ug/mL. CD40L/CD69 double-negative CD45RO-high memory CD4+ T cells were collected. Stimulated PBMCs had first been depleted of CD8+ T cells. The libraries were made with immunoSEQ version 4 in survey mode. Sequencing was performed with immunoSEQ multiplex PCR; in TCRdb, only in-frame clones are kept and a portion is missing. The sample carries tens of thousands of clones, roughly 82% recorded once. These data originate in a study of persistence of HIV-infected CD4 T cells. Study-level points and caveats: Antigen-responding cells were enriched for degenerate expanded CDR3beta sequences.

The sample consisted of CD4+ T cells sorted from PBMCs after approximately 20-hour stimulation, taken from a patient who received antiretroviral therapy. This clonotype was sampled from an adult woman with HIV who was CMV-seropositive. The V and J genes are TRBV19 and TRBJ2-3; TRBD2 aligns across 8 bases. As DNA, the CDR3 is TGTGCCAGTAGTATCGGGTCTAGCGGGTTTAGCACAGATACGCAGTATTTT. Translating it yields CASSIGSSGFSTDTQYF.